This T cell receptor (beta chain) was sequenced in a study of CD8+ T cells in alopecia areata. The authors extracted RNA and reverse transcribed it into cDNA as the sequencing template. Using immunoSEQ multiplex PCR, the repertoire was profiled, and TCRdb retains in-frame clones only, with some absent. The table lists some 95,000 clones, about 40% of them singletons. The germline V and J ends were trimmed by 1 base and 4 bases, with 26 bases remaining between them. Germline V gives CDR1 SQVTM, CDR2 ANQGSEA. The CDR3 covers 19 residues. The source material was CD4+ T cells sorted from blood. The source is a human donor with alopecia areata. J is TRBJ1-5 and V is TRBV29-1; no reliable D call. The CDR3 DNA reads TGCAGCGTTGAAGGGCCCCCGGCGGGGATTGGGATTGGGAATCAGCCCCAGCATTTT. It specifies CSVEGPPAGIGIGNQPQHF. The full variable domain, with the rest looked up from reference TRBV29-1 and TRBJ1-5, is SAVISQKPSRDICQRGTSLTIQCQVDSQVTMMFWYRQQPGQSLTLIATANQGSEATYESGFVIDKFPISRPNLTFSTLTVSNMSPEDSSIYLCSVEGPPAGIGIGNQPQHFGDGTRLSIL.